This passage covers 25 T cell receptor beta chains from one sample sequenced in a study of T-cell reconstitution after alpha-beta-depleted transplantation in children. TCRbeta library preparation incorporated unique molecular identifiers. Using its own MiXCR run on the PCR reads, TCRdb lists one record per CDR3 protein. The table has hundreds of thousands of distinct CDR3 sequences, about 24% seen once; the top ten hold 4.5% to 5.5%. The starting material was PBMCs, mostly from graft donor cells, obtained 360 days after TCRalphabeta/CD19-depleted stem cell transplant. The receptors stem from a female patient aged 2 to 10 who had a stem cell transplant for congenital amegakaryocytic thrombocytopenia, so the T cells may come from the graft donor.

This clonotype was recorded a few times. J is TRBJ2-3 and V is TRBV9; 10 bases are a match to TRBD2. The V and J ends lost 4 bases and 1 base, in that order; junction bases with no gene match: 9. Germline loops: CDR1 SGDLS, CDR2 YYNGEE. This CDR3 has 17 amino acids. The CDR3 nucleotides are TGTGCCAGCAGCTTCGGCCCTAGCGGGGGAGGCACAGATACGCAGTATTTT. Its protein is CASSFGPSGGGTDTQYF.

This clonotype was seen a few times. V and J are TRBV10-3 and TRBJ1-5, with unresolved D. CDR1 and CDR2 from the germline V gene are ENHRY and SYGVKD. Trimming took off 0 bases at V and 4 bases at J, with 7 bases between the two ends. This CDR3 is built from 14 residues. The CDR3 sequence is CAISESGPNQPQHF. The DNA of the CDR3 is TGTGCCATCAGTGAGTCCGGACCGAATCAGCCCCAGCATTTT.

This sequence joins TRBV10-3 and TRBJ1-5, with 9 bases aligning to TRBD1. Germline V gene lookup returns CDR1 ENHRY and CDR2 SYGVKD. The CDR3 is made up of 15 amino acids. V shed 2 bases and J 6 bases; nucleotides not matched to a gene: 5. CDR3 residues: CAISEPGQGGQPQHF. The CDR3 region has the DNA TGTGCCATCAGTGAGCCGGGACAGGGAGGTCAGCCCCAGCATTTT.

This clonotype occurred a few times. This rearrangement joins TRBV12-3 or TRBV12-4 to TRBJ2-5, with D possibly TRBD1 on 6 matching bases. The CDR3 is made up of 13 amino acids. V lost 4 bases to trimming and J lost 5 bases, with 11 bases between them. The DNA for the CDR3 is TGTGCCAGCAGTTGGACAGCCCGGGAGACCCAGTACTTC. Its protein is CASSWTARETQYF.

This clonotype was counted only a few times. The rearrangement links TRBV27 to TRBJ2-3; no clear D. This CDR3 is 16 amino acids long. V was shortened by 0 bases and J by 4 bases, with 14 bases between the two germline ends. CDR1 MNHEY and CDR2 SMNVEV come from the germline V gene (reference sequence). The CDR3 region has the DNA TGTGCCAGCAGTTTATCTAGCCGCCGTGGTGCAGATACGCAGTATTTT. It encodes CASSLSSRRGADTQYF.

V is TRBV7-9 and J is TRBJ2-7; 9 bases agree with TRBD1. V was pared by 5 bases and J by 4 bases, with 12 bases of the junction left unmatched. The CDR3 loop spans 16 amino acids. Germline CDR1 and CDR2: SEHNR and FQNEAQ (reference sequence). CDR3 region: CASSGTGTGFLYEQYF. The DNA of the CDR3 is TGTGCCAGCAGCGGCACCGGGACAGGGTTTCTTTACGAGCAGTACTTC.

This chain connects TRBV4-1 to TRBJ2-1; weak D call: TRBD2 (5 bases). The germline V gene encodes CDR1 MGHRA and CDR2 YSYEKL. V dropped 3 bases and J dropped 6 bases, with 12 bases sitting between them. This CDR3 has 14 amino acids. The CDR3 DNA reads as TGCGCCAGCAGCCAGGAAAAACTAGTCAATGAGCAGTTCTTC. Translation gives CASSQEKLVNEQFF.

The chain carries TRBV9 and TRBJ2-4; TRBD2 aligns across 8 bases. Germline CDR1 SGDLS, CDR2 YYNGEE. V lost 4 bases and J lost 7; bases outside the gene matches: 7. The CDR3 is 14 amino acids. CDR3 sequence: CASSSGLELNIQYF. As DNA, the CDR3 is TGTGCCAGCAGCTCGGGACTAGAGTTGAACATTCAGTACTTC.

Only a few counts were recorded for this clonotype. The rearrangement links TRBV5-1 to TRBJ2-7; 10 positions match TRBD1. Germline CDR1 reads SGHRS; CDR2 reads YFSETQ. The CDR3 runs 17 residues. Unmatched junction bases numbered 10, after V lost 0 bases and J lost 4 bases. The CDR3 DNA is TGCGCCAGCAGCTTGGTAGGGGACAGGGGAGGAGTTTACGAGCAGTACTTC. Its translation: CASSLVGDRGGVYEQYF.

This clonotype was detected many times. The gene calls are TRBV12-3 or TRBV12-4 and TRBJ2-1; 10 positions agree with TRBD2. There are 16 residues in the CDR3. V lost 2 bases and J lost 6; bases outside the gene matches: 7. Here the CDR3 DNA reads TGTGCCAGCAGTTTAACTAGCGGGATAGTATTCAATGAGCAGTTCTTC. It is translated as CASSLTSGIVFNEQFF.

V and J are TRBV5-1 and TRBJ2-3; the D gene could be TRBD1 or TRBD2 (6 bases each). There are 15 residues in the CDR3. V was clipped by 2 bases and J by 5 bases, with 15 bases between them. The germline CDR1 and CDR2 sequences are SGHRS and YFSETQ. CDR3 sequence reads: CASSLGQSGVDTQYF. DNA of the CDR3: TGCGCCAGCAGCTTAGGACAGTCGGGGGTAGATACGCAGTATTTT.

This chain uses TRBV12-3 or TRBV12-4 with TRBJ1-1; a possible D gene is TRBD1 (5 bases). The V end was cut by 6 bases, the J end by 11 bases, with 16 bases between. The CDR3 sequence is 12 residues long. CDR3 nucleotides: TGTGCCAGCAGAGGCCTGACAGCCGAGGCTTTCTTT. Its translation: CASRGLTAEAFF.

This clonotype showed up just a few times. J is TRBJ1-2 and V is TRBV5-5, with 7 bases that match TRBD1. V lost 4 bases to trimming and J lost 4 bases; unmatched junction nucleotides: 4. Germline CDR1 and CDR2: SGHKS and YYEKEE (reference sequence). CDR3 length: 13 amino acids. This CDR3 is CASSGGQFYGYTF. CDR3 bases: TGTGCCAGCAGCGGGGGACAGTTCTATGGCTACACCTTC.

This clonotype was recorded a few times. V gene TRBV7-9 combines with J gene TRBJ2-3, with D uncertain. Germline V gene data show CDR1 as SEHNR and CDR2 as FQNEAQ (reference sequence). V was pared by 5 bases and J by 6 bases, with 9 bases between. The CDR3 spans 12 residues. The CDR3 nucleotides read TGTGCCAGCAGCGCCCTTTCGGATACGCAGTATTTT. Encoded protein: CASSALSDTQYF.

V usage is TRBV20-1 and J usage is TRBJ2-3; TRBD2 matches 8 bases. Unmatched junction bases numbered 11, after V lost 0 bases and J lost 9 bases. CDR1 and CDR2 from the germline V gene are DFQATT and SNEGSKA (reference sequence). The CDR3 is made up of 15 amino acids. The CDR3 DNA reads as TGCAGTGCTAGAGAGATCCGGAAAATAGCGGGGACGCAGTATTTT. As protein: CSAREIRKIAGTQYF.

This clonotype has a handful of counts. The chain joins TRBV30 to TRBJ2-7; 12 bases match TRBD2. Trimming took 3 bases from V and 3 from J; bases not matched to a gene: 6. This CDR3 spans 15 amino acids. Germline V lookup: CDR1 GTSNPN, CDR2 SVGIG (reference sequence). DNA for the CDR3: TGTGCCTGGAGGAGAAGGACTAGCGGGGACTACGAGCAGTACTTC. This codes for CAWRRRTSGDYEQYF. Together with reference TRBV30 and TRBJ2-7, the CDR3 gives the full variable domain: SQTIHQWPATLVQPVGSPLSLECTVEGTSNPNLYWYRQAAGRGLQLLFYSVGIGQISSEVPQNLSASRPQDRQFILSSKKLLLSDSGFYLCAWRRRTSGDYEQYFGPGTRLTVT.

V usage is TRBV5-1 and J usage is TRBJ2-5; 9 bases map to TRBD2. V was clipped by 0 bases and J by 3 bases; unmatched bases: 3. CDR1 and CDR2 from the germline V gene are SGHRS and YFSETQ. This CDR3 spans 15 amino acids. CDR3 sequence (DNA): TGCGCCAGCAGCTTGGTAGCGGGGGCCGAAGAGACCCAGTACTTC. Translated: CASSLVAGAEETQYF.

This clonotype was found a few times. This chain uses TRBV3-1 with TRBJ2-1; 7 positions agree with TRBD2. The germline V gene has CDR1 LGHDT and CDR2 YNNKEL (reference sequence). The CDR3 loop spans 15 amino acids. V dropped 4 bases and J dropped 5; count of bases not matched to a gene: 8. The CDR3 protein is CASSPRLAVDNEQFF. CDR3 DNA sequence: TGTGCCAGCAGCCCCAGACTAGCAGTAGACAATGAGCAGTTCTTC.

V gene TRBV10-1 combines with J gene TRBJ2-7; 9 positions match TRBD1. J lost 3 bases, V lost 0 bases, and 9 bases had no gene match. The germline CDR1 and CDR2 sequences are WNHNN and SYGVQD (reference sequence). This CDR3 is 17 amino acids long. CDR3 loop: CASSESRDRVVDYEQYF. In DNA form, the CDR3 reads TGCGCCAGCAGTGAGTCTAGGGACAGGGTAGTCGACTACGAGCAGTACTTC.

The chain employs TRBV28 and TRBJ2-1; D call uncertain. CDR3 length equals 11 residues. Germline V gene sequence: CDR1 MDHEN, CDR2 SYDVKM. The V and J ends lost 7 bases and 4 bases respectively, with 5 bases between them. The CDR3 sequence: CASTLYNEQFF. The CDR3 DNA sequence: TGTGCCAGCACGTTGTACAATGAGCAGTTCTTC.

This clonotype appeared a few times. V and J are TRBV28 and TRBJ2-7, with a weak D call TRBD1 (6 bases). Germline CDR1 reads MDHEN; CDR2 reads SYDVKM. The CDR3 sequence is 16 residues long. V lost 6 bases, J lost 4 bases, and 22 bases lay in between. CDR3 nucleotides: TGTGCCAGCAGATACAGCACCGGGACAACTTCTTACGAGCAGTACTTC. Translation: CASRYSTGTTSYEQYF.

The rearrangement uses TRBV15 and TRBJ2-3; D remains ambiguous. The length of the CDR3 is 11 residues. Germline-derived CDR1 and CDR2 are LNHNV and YYDKDF (reference sequence). Trimming stripped 3 bases from V and 3 bases from J, with 1 base between. The CDR3 DNA sequence: TGTGCCACCAGCAGGACAGATACGCAGTATTTT. Translation: CATSRTDTQYF.

J is TRBJ2-1 and V is TRBV19; 10 bases fit TRBD1. The CDR3 loop spans 16 amino acids. The germline V gene encodes CDR1 LNHDA and CDR2 SQIVND (reference sequence). V shed 6 bases and J 4 bases; nucleotides not matched to a gene: 9. The CDR3 bases are TGTGCCAGTAGCCCACTGGGACAGGGGATATACAATGAGCAGTTCTTC. Protein sequence: CASSPLGQGIYNEQFF.

The chain couples TRBV29-1 to TRBJ1-2; 8 nucleotides align to TRBD1. CDR1 is SQVTM and CDR2 is ANQGSEA in the germline V gene. V gave up 3 bases and J gave up 3 bases; unmatched junction bases: 0. This CDR3 is built from 12 residues. CDR3 protein: CSVEGQDYGYTF. For the CDR3, the DNA is TGCAGCGTTGAGGGACAGGACTATGGCTACACCTTC.

This chain connects TRBV7-2 to TRBJ2-7; weak D call: TRBD1 (6 bases). Germline CDR1 and CDR2: SGHTA and FQGNSA. This CDR3 has 15 amino acids. Trimming took 1 base from V and 2 from J, leaving 12 bases between them. The CDR3 spells CASSLVATGTYEQYF. CDR3 in DNA: TGTGCCAGCAGCTTAGTGGCGACAGGAACCTACGAGCAGTACTTC.